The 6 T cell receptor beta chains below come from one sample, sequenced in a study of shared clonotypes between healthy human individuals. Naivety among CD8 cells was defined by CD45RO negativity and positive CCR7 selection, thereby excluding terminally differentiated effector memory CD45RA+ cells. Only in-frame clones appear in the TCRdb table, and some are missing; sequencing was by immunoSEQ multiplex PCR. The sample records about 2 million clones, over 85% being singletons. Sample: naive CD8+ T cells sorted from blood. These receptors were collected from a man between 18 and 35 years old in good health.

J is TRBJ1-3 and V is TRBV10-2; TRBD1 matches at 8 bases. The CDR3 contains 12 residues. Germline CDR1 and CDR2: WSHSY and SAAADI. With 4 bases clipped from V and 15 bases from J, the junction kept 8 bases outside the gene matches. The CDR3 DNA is TGCGCCAGCAGTGGGCCGGGACAGGATACATATTTT. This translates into CASSGPGQDTYF.

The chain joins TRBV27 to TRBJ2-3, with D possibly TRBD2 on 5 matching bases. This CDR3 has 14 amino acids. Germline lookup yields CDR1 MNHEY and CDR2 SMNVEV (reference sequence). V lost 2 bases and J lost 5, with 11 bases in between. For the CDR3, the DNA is TGTGCCAGCAGTTTAACTAGTAATATAGATACGCAGTATTTT. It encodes CASSLTSNIDTQYF.

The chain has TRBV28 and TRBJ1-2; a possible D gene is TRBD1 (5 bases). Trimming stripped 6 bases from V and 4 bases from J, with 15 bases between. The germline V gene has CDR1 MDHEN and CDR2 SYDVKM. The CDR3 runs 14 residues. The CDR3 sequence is CASRTRDWSYGYTF. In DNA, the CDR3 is TGTGCCAGCAGAACCCGGGACTGGAGCTATGGCTACACCTTC.

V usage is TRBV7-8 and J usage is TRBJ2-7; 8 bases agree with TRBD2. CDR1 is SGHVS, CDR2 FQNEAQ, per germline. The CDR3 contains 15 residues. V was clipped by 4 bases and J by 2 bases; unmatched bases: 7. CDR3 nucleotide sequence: TGTGCCAGCAGCTCAACTAGCGGACGTGCCTACGAGCAGTACTTC. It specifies CASSSTSGRAYEQYF.

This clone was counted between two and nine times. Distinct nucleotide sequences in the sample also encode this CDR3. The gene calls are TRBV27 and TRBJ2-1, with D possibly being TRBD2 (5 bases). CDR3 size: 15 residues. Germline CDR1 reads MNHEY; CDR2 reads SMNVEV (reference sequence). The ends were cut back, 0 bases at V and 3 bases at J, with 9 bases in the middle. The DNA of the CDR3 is TGTGCCAGCAGTTTATCGGGAGAGGGCTACAATGAGCAGTTCTTC. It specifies CASSLSGEGYNEQFF.

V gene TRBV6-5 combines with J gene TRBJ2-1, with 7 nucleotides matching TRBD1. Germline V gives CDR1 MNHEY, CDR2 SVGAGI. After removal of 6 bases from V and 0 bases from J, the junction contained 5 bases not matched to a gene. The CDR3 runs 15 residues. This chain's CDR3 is CASSSGGSSYNEQFF. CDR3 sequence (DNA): TGTGCCAGCAGCTCAGGGGGAAGCTCCTACAATGAGCAGTTCTTC.